This record concerns one T cell receptor beta chain sequence. This specimen comes from a study of blood T cell repertoires in COVID-19. For the study at large: Sites in the United States, Italy and Spain provided acute and convalescent COVID-19 samples.

V trimming: 4 bases; J trimming: 3 bases; junction bases outside the gene matches: 6. This CDR3 is 16 amino acids long. The V gene's germline CDR1 is MRHNA and CDR2 SNTAGT. Authors' methods: Nucleated cell counts were estimated from reference gene primer amplification. Only in-frame clones appear in the TCRdb table, and some are missing; sequencing was by immunoSEQ multiplex PCR. V, J and clone size were drawn from that table, and D and trimming were deduced from the DNA. The table includes about 160,000 clones, 85% detected once. This chain uses TRBV6-4 with TRBJ2-1; 10 bases agree with TRBD2. Sample: peripheral blood. The sequence came from a human donor with acute or convalescent COVID-19. The donor label of this sample is uncertain. In DNA, the CDR3 is TGTGCCAGCAGTGTGTTAGCGGGGGGCCTCTACAATGAGCAGTTCTTC. As protein: CASSVLAGGLYNEQFF.